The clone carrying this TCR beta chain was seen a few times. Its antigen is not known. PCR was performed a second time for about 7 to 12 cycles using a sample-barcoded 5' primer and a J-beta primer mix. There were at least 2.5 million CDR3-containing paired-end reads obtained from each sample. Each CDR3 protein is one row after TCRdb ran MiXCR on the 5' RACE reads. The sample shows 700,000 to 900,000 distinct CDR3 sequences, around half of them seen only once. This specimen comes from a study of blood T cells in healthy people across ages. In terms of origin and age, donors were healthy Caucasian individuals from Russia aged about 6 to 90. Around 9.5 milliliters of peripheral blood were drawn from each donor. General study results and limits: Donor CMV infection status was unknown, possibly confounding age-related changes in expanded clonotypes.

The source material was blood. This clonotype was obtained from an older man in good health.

The CDR3 is CSARDLQGNNEQFF. CDR3 nucleotide sequence: TGCAGTGCTAGAGATTTACAGGGTAATAATGAGCAGTTCTTC. J is TRBJ2-1 and V is TRBV20-1; possibly TRBD1 for D (6 bases). Germline-derived CDR1 and CDR2 are DFQATT and SNEGSKA (reference sequence). The CDR3 covers 14 residues. Trimming left V 0 bases short and J 7 bases short, with 13 bases between.